This TCR beta chain is from a study of type 1 and type 2 diabetes patients. For the study at large: Donors were type 1 diabetes, type 2 diabetes, or nondiabetic controls. General study findings and limits: In CD4+ and CD8+ T cells, type 2 diabetes diversity exceeded type 1.

Regarding this clonotype: Antigen unknown.

Trimming took 1 base from V and 4 from J; bases not matched to a gene: 5. CDR1 is MDHEN and CDR2 is SYDVKM in the germline V gene. CDR3 length: 15 residues. Genomic DNA was the PCR template. The TCR beta CDR3 region was amplified using 30 forward and 13 reverse primers. A single record per CDR3 protein comes from TCRdb applying MiXCR to the multiplex PCR reads. Counted here are 250,000 or so distinct CDR3 sequences, approximately 50% occurring once; the ten biggest clones make up roughly an eighth. All diabetic donors were classified as either type 1 or type 2 diabetes. The chain joins TRBV28 to TRBJ2-3, with TRBD2 identical over 7 bases. Sequenced: peripheral blood mononuclear cells (PBMCs). This receptor was obtained from a man aged 18 to 30 with type 2 diabetes. The CDR3 DNA follows: TGTGCCAGCAGTTTATTTCAGACTAGCTCAGATACGCAGTATTTT. This gives the protein CASSLFQTSSDTQYF.